Here is one T cell receptor (beta chain) with its context. The V gene's germline CDR1 is SQVTM and CDR2 ANQGSEA. The CDR3 has 12 residues. The ends were cut back, 4 bases at V and 6 bases at J, with 7 bases in the middle. This entry is derived from a study of blood T cell repertoires in COVID-19. Study overall: Some COVID-19 samples were acute and others convalescent; all came from the United States, Italy and Spain. In each case, the material was cDNA or gDNA derived from T cells, B-cell-depleted T cells, or PBMCs.

Authors' processing steps: Nucleated cell number was recorded as an estimate derived from reference gene primer amplification. Here immunoSEQ multiplex PCR was the method, and the copy in TCRdb shows in-frame clones only, minus some. That table is the source of V, J and clone size, and D and trimming were worked out from the DNA. The sample includes roughly 110,000 clones, 85% of them seen just once. V usage is TRBV29-1 and J usage is TRBJ1-6; D might be TRBD1 (5 bases). Specimen: peripheral blood. The sequence derives from a human donor in a cohort sampled during active COVID-19. CDR3 region: CSVGGGNSPLHF. The DNA for the CDR3 is TGCAGCGTTGGGGGGGGTAATTCACCCCTCCACTTT.